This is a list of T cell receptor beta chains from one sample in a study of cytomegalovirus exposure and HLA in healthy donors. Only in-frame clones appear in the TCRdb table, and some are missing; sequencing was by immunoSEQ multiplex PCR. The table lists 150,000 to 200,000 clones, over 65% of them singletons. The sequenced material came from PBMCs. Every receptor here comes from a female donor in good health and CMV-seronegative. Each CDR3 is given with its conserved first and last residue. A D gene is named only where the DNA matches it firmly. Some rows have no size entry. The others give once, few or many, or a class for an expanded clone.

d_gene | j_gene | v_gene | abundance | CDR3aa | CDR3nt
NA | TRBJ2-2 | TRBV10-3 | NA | CATRLEGRRTGELFF | TGTGCCACCCGCTTAGAGGGCAGGAGGACCGGGGAGCTGTTTTTT
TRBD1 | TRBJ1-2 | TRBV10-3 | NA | CAISLRDRGYGYTF | TGTGCCATCAGTCTCAGGGACAGAGGCTATGGCTACACCTTC
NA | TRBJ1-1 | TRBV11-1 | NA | CASSLEQGGTEAFF | TGTGCCAGCAGCCTAGAACAGGGTGGAACTGAAGCTTTCTTT
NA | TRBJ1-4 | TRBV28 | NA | CASSLAGRSEKLFF | TGTGCCAGCAGTTTAGCAGGGAGGTCTGAAAAACTGTTTTTT
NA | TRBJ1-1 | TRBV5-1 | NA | CASSLNSRKGEAFF | TGCGCCAGCAGCTTGAACAGCAGGAAAGGTGAAGCTTTCTTT
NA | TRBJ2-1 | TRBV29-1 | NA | CSVAGGKGFNEQFF | TGCAGCGTTGCGGGCGGTAAGGGGTTCAATGAGCAGTTCTTC
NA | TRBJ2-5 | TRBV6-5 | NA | CASRYSGARETQYF | TGTGCCAGCAGATACTCAGGGGCTCGGGAGACCCAGTACTTC
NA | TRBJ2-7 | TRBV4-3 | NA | CASSQVTTGEQYF | TGCGCCAGCAGCCAAGTAACTACGGGCGAGCAGTACTTC
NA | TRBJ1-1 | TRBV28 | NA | CASTLLGLTEAFF | TGTGCCAGCACCCTATTGGGGCTCACTGAAGCTTTCTTT
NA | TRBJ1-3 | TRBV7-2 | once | CASSLVRGDSGNTIYF | TGTGCCAGCAGCTTAGTCCGGGGGGACTCTGGAAACACCATATATTTT
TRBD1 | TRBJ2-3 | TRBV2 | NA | CASSDSAQGGTDTQYF | TGTGCCAGCAGTGATTCGGCACAGGGGGGCACAGATACGCAGTATTTT
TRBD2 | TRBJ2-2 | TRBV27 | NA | CASSFEASGGPNTGELFF | TGTGCCAGCAGTTTTGAAGCCAGCGGGGGACCTAACACCGGGGAGCTGTTTTTT
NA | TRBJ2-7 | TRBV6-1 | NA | CASTPGGTGTYEQYF | TGTGCCAGCACTCCGGGGGGGACAGGGACCTACGAGCAGTACTTC
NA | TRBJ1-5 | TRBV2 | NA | CASSEVGQRARQPQHF | TGTGCCAGCAGTGAAGTCGGCCAGAGGGCCCGTCAGCCCCAGCATTTT
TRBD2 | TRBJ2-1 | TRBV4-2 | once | CASSQEWLAGNEQFF | TGTGCCAGCAGCCAAGAATGGCTAGCGGGGAATGAGCAGTTCTTC
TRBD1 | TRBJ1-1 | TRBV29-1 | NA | CSGSTGFYTEAFF | TGCAGCGGATCGACAGGGTTCTACACTGAAGCTTTCTTT
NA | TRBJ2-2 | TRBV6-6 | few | CASSLSRQGWTGELFF | TGTGCCAGCAGTTTGAGTCGGCAGGGATGGACCGGGGAGCTGTTTTTT
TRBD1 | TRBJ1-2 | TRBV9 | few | CASSPAGQFIYGYTF | TGTGCCAGCAGCCCCGCGGGACAGTTCATCTATGGCTACACCTTC
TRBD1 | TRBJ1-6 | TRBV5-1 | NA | CASSLAGRGRSPLHF | TGCGCCAGCAGCTTGGCGGGCAGGGGGCGATCACCCCTCCACTTT
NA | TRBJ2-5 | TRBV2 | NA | CASTREQETQYF | TGTGCCAGCACAAGAGAGCAAGAGACCCAGTACTTC
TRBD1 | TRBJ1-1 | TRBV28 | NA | CASSLHRGQTEAFF | TGTGCCAGCAGTTTACACAGGGGGCAAACTGAAGCTTTCTTT
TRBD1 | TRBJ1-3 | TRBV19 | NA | CASSAKTGSGNTIYF | TGTGCCAGTAGCGCAAAGACAGGGTCTGGAAACACCATATATTTT
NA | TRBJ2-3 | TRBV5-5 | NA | CASRPDWTDTQYF | TGTGCCAGCAGACCGGACTGGACAGATACGCAGTATTTT
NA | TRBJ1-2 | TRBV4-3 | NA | CASSRVAPLTGLGSYGYTF | TGCGCCAGCAGCCGAGTTGCCCCACTAACAGGGCTGGGGAGCTATGGCTACACCTTC
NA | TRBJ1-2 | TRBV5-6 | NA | CASSLVVPDINYGYTF | TGTGCCAGCAGCTTGGTCGTTCCGGACATTAACTATGGCTACACCTTC
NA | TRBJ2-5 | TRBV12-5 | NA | CASGPWGEETQYF | TGTGCTAGTGGTCCGTGGGGGGAAGAGACCCAGTACTTC
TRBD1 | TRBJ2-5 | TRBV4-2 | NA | CASSPQTGTETQYF | TGTGCCAGCAGCCCTCAGACAGGGACAGAGACCCAGTACTTC